Below, 15 T cell receptor beta chains from the same sample are listed, as sequenced in a study of shared T cell receptors in the human thymus. Only in-frame clones appear in the TCRdb table, and some are missing; sequencing was by immunoSEQ multiplex PCR. The sample consists of about 380,000 clones, approximately 95% of them appearing once. The sample taken for sequencing was thymocytes. The origin of the receptors is a human donor.

The V call is TRBV2, the J call TRBJ2-2, with D hard to call. Germline CDR1 reads SNHLY; CDR2 reads FYNNEI. The CDR3 consists of 14 residues. The ends were cut back, 5 bases at V and 7 bases at J, with 14 bases in the middle. The CDR3 region has the DNA TGTGCCAGCAGTTCCACTTTTAGGGACGGGGAGCTGTTTTTT. Residues: CASSSTFRDGELFF. The complete variable domain, with remaining parts taken from reference TRBV2 and TRBJ2-2, reads EPEVTQTPSHQVTQMGQEVILRCVPISNHLYFYWYRQILGQKVEFLVSFYNNEISEKSEIFDDQFSVERPDGSNFTLKIRSTKLEDSAMYFCASSSTFRDGELFFGEGSRLTVL.

The V gene is TRBV30, the J gene TRBJ2-2; unclear D gene. The CDR3 totals 15 residues. The V and J ends lost 1 base and 7 bases respectively, with 16 bases between them. Germline CDR1 reads GTSNPN; CDR2 reads SVGIG (reference sequence). The CDR3 region has the DNA TGTGCCTGGAGTGATAGGCACGTGGACGGCGGGGAGCTGTTTTTT. Its translation is CAWSDRHVDGGELFF.

The chain employs TRBV27 and TRBJ1-5, with 12 nucleotides matching TRBD1. Losses at the gene ends were 5 bases for V and 7 bases for J; bases not matched to a gene: 12. The CDR3 is 17 residues long. The germline gives CDR1 MNHEY, CDR2 SMNVEV (reference sequence). The CDR3 here is CASSPTGQGARKQPQHF. CDR3 coding DNA: TGTGCCAGCAGTCCAACGGGACAGGGGGCTAGAAAGCAGCCCCAGCATTTT.

The genes are TRBV9 and TRBJ1-5; tentative D call: TRBD1 (5 bases). The germline gives CDR1 SGDLS, CDR2 YYNGEE. This CDR3 contains 20 residues. V lost 7 bases, J lost 0 bases, and 29 bases lay in between. The CDR3 here is CASVPDDSRPDKDSNQPQHF. In DNA form, the CDR3 reads TGTGCCAGCGTCCCCGATGACAGCCGGCCCGATAAAGATAGCAATCAGCCCCAGCATTTT. The full variable domain, in which reference TRBV9 and TRBJ1-5 provide the parts outside the CDR3, is DSGVTQTPKHLITATGQRVTLRCSPRSGDLSVYWYQQSLDQGLQFLIQYYNGEERAKGNILERFSAQQFPDLHSELNLSSLELGDSALYFCASVPDDSRPDKDSNQPQHFGDGTRLSIL.

The chain carries TRBV28 and TRBJ1-4; D is unclear. Trimming shortened V by 7 bases and J by 8 bases, and 17 bases separated the two germline ends. There are 14 residues in the CDR3. The V gene's germline CDR1 is MDHEN and CDR2 SYDVKM. The CDR3 nucleotides read TGTGCCAGCAAACCGAACCCTGATTGGGAAAAACTGTTTTTT. It yields the protein CASKPNPDWEKLFF.

V is TRBV5-5 and J is TRBJ1-1; tentatively, D is TRBD1 (5 bases). V lost 4 bases to trimming and J lost 0 bases, with 13 bases between them. The CDR3 sequence is 15 residues long. Germline CDR1 and CDR2: SGHKS and YYEKEE (reference sequence). The CDR3 reads CASSDSGRVNTEAFF. CDR3 DNA sequence: TGTGCCAGCAGCGACTCGGGCAGGGTGAACACTGAAGCTTTCTTT.

This chain connects TRBV14 to TRBJ1-1, with D perhaps matching TRBD1 (6 bases). Germline V gene data show CDR1 as SGHDN and CDR2 as FVKESK. This CDR3 region has 15 residues. Trimming pared 6 bases from V and 3 bases from J, leaving 17 bases between. This chain's CDR3 is CASRQRTEEDTEAFF. CDR3 coding DNA: TGTGCCAGCAGGCAAAGGACAGAAGAGGACACTGAAGCTTTCTTT.

The chain combines TRBV7-8 with TRBJ2-1; D is possibly TRBD1 (5 bases). This CDR3 is 13 amino acids long. V was shortened by 5 bases and J by 4 bases, with 9 bases between the two germline ends. Germline CDR1 and CDR2: SGHVS and FQNEAQ. Written as DNA, the CDR3 is TGTGCCAGCAGCCTTGACAGTTACAATGAGCAGTTCTTC. This sequence encodes CASSLDSYNEQFF.

The rearrangement links TRBV7-9 to TRBJ1-2; TRBD1 is a possible D gene (5 bases). The ends were cut back, 3 bases at V and 4 bases at J, with 18 bases in the middle. The CDR3 loop spans 16 amino acids. CDR1 is SEHNR, CDR2 FQNEAQ, per germline (reference sequence). CDR3 in amino acids: CASSFTWLDSPYGYTF. CDR3 bases: TGTGCCAGCAGCTTCACTTGGCTTGACAGCCCCTATGGCTACACCTTC.

The rearrangement links TRBV27 to TRBJ2-1; maybe TRBD2 (6 bases). Deletions cut 8 bases from V and 1 base from J, with 24 bases between. The germline gives CDR1 MNHEY, CDR2 SMNVEV (reference sequence). This CDR3 region has 18 residues. CDR3 coding DNA: TGTGCCAGCGTGGCCTCCCGGCGTGGAGGGGTATCCTACAATGAGCAGTTCTTC. Its translation is CASVASRRGGVSYNEQFF.

The rearrangement uses TRBV2 and TRBJ2-1; 13 bases fit TRBD2. The CDR3 covers 16 residues. CDR1 and CDR2 (germline): SNHLY, FYNNEI. The junction had 9 bases not matched to a gene; V was cut back by 5 bases and J by 8 bases. The CDR3 region has the DNA TGTGCCAGCAGTTTCCGGACTAGCGGGAGAGACGATGAGCAGTTCTTC. Translating it yields CASSFRTSGRDDEQFF.

The CDR3 reads CASSNKRGGETQYF. CDR3 DNA sequence: TGTGCCAGCAGCAATAAGAGGGGGGGAGAGACCCAGTACTTC. The chain employs TRBV5-6 and TRBJ2-5; D may be TRBD2 (7 bases). Germline CDR1 reads SGHDT; CDR2 reads YYEEEE. There are 14 residues in the CDR3. The V and J ends lost 4 bases and 4 bases respectively, with 14 bases between them.

The V and J genes are TRBV15 and TRBJ1-1, with a possible D match to TRBD1 (6 bases). The CDR3 is made up of 16 amino acids. Between the trimmed V and J ends, which lost 5 bases and 0 bases, there was a span of 16 bases. Germline values: CDR1 LNHNV, CDR2 YYDKDF (reference sequence). CDR3 in amino acids: CATSGGPGPMNTEAFF. The CDR3, as DNA: TGTGCCACCAGCGGGGGGCCCGGCCCAATGAACACTGAAGCTTTCTTT.

V and J are TRBV19 and TRBJ2-7; 8 nucleotides line up with TRBD1. The germline CDR1 and CDR2 sequences are LNHDA and SQIVND (reference sequence). J was trimmed by 3 bases and V by 5 bases; bases with no gene match: 12. The CDR3 sequence is 16 residues long. The CDR3 region is CASSSEQGVFVYEQYF. In nucleotides, the CDR3 is TGTGCCAGTAGTTCGGAACAGGGGGTTTTTGTCTACGAGCAGTACTTC. Complete variable domain (other parts from reference TRBV19 and TRBJ2-7): DGGITQSPKYLFRKEGQNVTLSCEQNLNHDAMYWYRQDPGQGLRLIYYSQIVNDFQKGDIAEGYSVSREKKESFPLTVTSAQKNPTAFYLCASSSEQGVFVYEQYFGPGTRLTVT.

As regards this clone: Sequence at one end of the junction differs from germline and may be a read error. V is TRBV2 and J is TRBJ2-5; no reliable D call. This CDR3 spans 10 amino acids. The germline V gene has CDR1 SNHLY and CDR2 FYNNEI. The DNA for the CDR3 is TGTGACAGCAGTGAAGGGACCCAGTACTTC. Its protein is CDSSEGTQYF. Using reference TRBV2 and TRBJ2-5 for the parts outside the CDR3, the full variable domain is EPEVTQTPSHQVTQMGQEVILRCVPISNHLYFYWYRQILGQKVEFLVSFYNNEISEKSEIFDDQFSVERPDGSNFTLKIRSTKLEDSAMYFCDSSEGTQYFGPGTRLLVL.